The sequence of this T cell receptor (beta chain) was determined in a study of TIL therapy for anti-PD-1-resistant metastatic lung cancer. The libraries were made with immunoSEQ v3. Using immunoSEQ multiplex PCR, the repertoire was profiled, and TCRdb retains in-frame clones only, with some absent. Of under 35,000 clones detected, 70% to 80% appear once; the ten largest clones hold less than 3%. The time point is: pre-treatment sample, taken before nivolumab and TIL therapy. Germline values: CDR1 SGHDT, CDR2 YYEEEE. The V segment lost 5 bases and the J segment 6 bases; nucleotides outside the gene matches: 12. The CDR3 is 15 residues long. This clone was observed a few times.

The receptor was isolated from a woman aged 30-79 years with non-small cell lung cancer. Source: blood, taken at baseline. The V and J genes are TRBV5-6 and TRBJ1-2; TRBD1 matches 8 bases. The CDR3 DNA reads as TGTGCCAGCAGACGACAGGGGTCCCATGTGAATGGCTACACCTTC. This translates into CASRRQGSHVNGYTF. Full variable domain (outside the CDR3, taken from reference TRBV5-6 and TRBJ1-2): DAGVTQSPTHLIKTRGQQVTLRCSPKSGHDTVSWYQQALGQGPQFIFQYYEEEERQRGNFPDRFSGHQFPNYSSELNVNALLLGDSALYLCASRRQGSHVNGYTFGSGTRLTVV.